Below are 19 T cell receptor beta chains sequenced from a single sample in a study of T-cell memory formation after mild COVID-19. TCRdb reanalysed the 5' RACE reads using MiXCR and keeps one entry per CDR3 protein. The sample lists about 350,000 distinct CDR3 sequences, 25% to 30% seen once, with roughly 13% in the top ten. Sequenced: PBMCs or a T cell subset sorted from them (not recorded which). These receptors all come from an adult woman who had mild COVID-19 (a few samples of this study predate the infection). Cell type and time point are not known.

The V gene is TRBV9, the J gene TRBJ1-4; no reliable D call. Trimming removed 0 bases from V and 6 bases from J, with 12 bases in between. Germline CDR1 and CDR2: SGDLS and YYNGEE. This CDR3 is built from 15 residues. CDR3 residues: CASSVGEKVYEKLFF. CDR3 DNA: TGTGCCAGCAGCGTAGGGGAGAAGGTATATGAAAAACTGTTTTTT.

This clonotype was seen a few times. This chain joins TRBV25-1 and TRBJ1-4, with TRBD1 matching 7 bases. The CDR3 extends over 18 amino acids. The germline gives CDR1 MGHDK, CDR2 SYGVNS. Trimming removed 6 bases from V and 6 bases from J; junction bases left unmatched: 19. The CDR3 nucleotides are TGTGCCAGCAGCGGATGGGGACAGCCCCGAACCGCCTATGAAAAACTGTTTTTT. Encoded protein: CASSGWGQPRTAYEKLFF.

The chain employs TRBV27 and TRBJ2-3; D call uncertain. Looked up from germline, CDR1 is MNHEY and CDR2 is SMNVEV (reference sequence). Trimming took 7 bases from V and 4 from J, leaving 9 bases between them. The CDR3 loop spans 12 amino acids. CDR3 residues: CASTSSPDTQYF. The DNA of the CDR3 is TGTGCCAGCACATCCAGCCCAGATACGCAGTATTTT.

In its sample, this clonotype was seen once. The chain is built from TRBV28 and TRBJ1-1, with 9 positions matching TRBD1. Germline values: CDR1 MDHEN, CDR2 SYDVKM. The CDR3 has 16 amino acids. V gave up 6 bases and J gave up 4 bases; unmatched junction bases: 12. CDR3 DNA sequence: TGTGCCAGCAGATCAACACCGGGACAGGGAGGCACTGAAGCTTTCTTT. This encodes CASRSTPGQGGTEAFF.

This clonotype appeared a few times. This sequence joins TRBV9 and TRBJ2-5, with D perhaps assigned TRBD1 or TRBD2 (6 bases each). V was pared by 0 bases and J by 5 bases, with 17 bases between. Germline assignment: CDR1 SGDLS and CDR2 YYNGEE. This CDR3 spans 16 amino acids. DNA for the CDR3: TGTGCCAGCAGCGTAGGTTCCGGTTGGGGGGCGGAGACCCAGTACTTC. This gives the protein CASSVGSGWGAETQYF.

The chain couples TRBV4-1 to TRBJ2-7; D may be TRBD1 (6 bases). This CDR3 region has 14 residues. With 1 base removed from V and 5 bases from J, the gap between germline ends came to 12 bases. Germline-derived CDR1 and CDR2 are MGHRA and YSYEKL. The CDR3 spells CASSQGQVDDEQYF. CDR3 sequence (DNA): TGCGCCAGCAGCCAAGGACAGGTAGATGACGAGCAGTACTTC.

The sample holds a few counts of this clonotype. The chain links TRBV5-1 to TRBJ1-1; D is uncertain. The CDR3 sequence is 13 residues long. Germline CDR1 SGHRS, CDR2 YFSETQ. V was pared by 0 bases and J by 6 bases, with 9 bases between. This CDR3 is CASSLGDVSEAFF. Here the CDR3 DNA reads TGCGCCAGCAGCTTGGGCGACGTTTCTGAAGCTTTCTTT.

This clonotype was seen only a few times. The chain recombines TRBV28 with TRBJ1-2; D not resolved. Germline CDR1 reads MDHEN; CDR2 reads SYDVKM. V lost 2 bases and J 1 base, leaving 11 bases between the germline ends. The CDR3 sequence is 15 residues long. In DNA, the CDR3 is TGTGCCAGCAGTTTAGAGACGCGGAGTAACTATGGCTACACCTTC. It yields the protein CASSLETRSNYGYTF.

The gene calls are TRBV12-3 or TRBV12-4 and TRBJ1-3, with 8 bases lining up with TRBD1. CDR3 length: 14 amino acids. V was clipped by 6 bases and J by 3 bases; unmatched bases: 4. CDR3 loop: CASRHGQGGNTIYF. The CDR3 coding sequence is TGTGCCAGCAGACATGGACAGGGTGGAAACACCATATATTTT.

This chain connects TRBV13 to TRBJ1-1, with 7 bases aligning to TRBD1. CDR1 is PRHDT and CDR2 is FYEKMQ in the germline V gene (reference sequence). The CDR3 sequence is 15 residues long. V shed 5 bases and J 5 bases; nucleotides not matched to a gene: 11. The CDR3 loop is CASSPRQGIGTEAFF. CDR3 in DNA: TGTGCCAGCAGCCCCCGACAGGGAATAGGTACTGAAGCTTTCTTT. The full variable domain, its missing parts supplied by reference TRBV13 and TRBJ1-1, is AAGVIQSPRHLIKEKRETATLKCYPIPRHDTVYWYQQGPGQDPQFLISFYEKMQSDKGSIPDRFSAQQFSDYHSELNMSSLELGDSALYFCASSPRQGIGTEAFFGQGTRLTVV.

This clonotype has a handful of counts. This CDR3 is CASSPGTSGGLTDTQYF. Here the CDR3 DNA reads TGTGCCAGCAGCCCAGGGACTAGCGGGGGCCTCACAGATACGCAGTATTTT. This chain joins TRBV7-8 and TRBJ2-3; 14 bases line up with TRBD2. Per germline, CDR1 SGHVS and CDR2 FQNEAQ. The length of the CDR3 is 17 residues. J was trimmed by 2 bases and V by 5 bases; bases with no gene match: 6.

V usage is TRBV28 and J usage is TRBJ2-7; 7 positions agree with TRBD1. The CDR3 is 14 residues long. J was trimmed by 3 bases and V by 6 bases; bases with no gene match: 8. Germline values: CDR1 MDHEN, CDR2 SYDVKM. This CDR3 reads CASRQGGRGYEQYF. CDR3 bases: TGTGCCAGCAGGCAAGGGGGCAGGGGCTACGAGCAGTACTTC.

The DNA for the CDR3 is TGCAGCGTTGGACGGACAGGTTCCTCCTACGAGCAGTACTTC. It yields the protein CSVGRTGSSYEQYF. The chain combines TRBV29-1 with TRBJ2-7, with 7 bases aligning to TRBD1. The CDR3 loop spans 14 amino acids. Per the germline V gene, CDR1 is SQVTM and CDR2 is ANQGSEA. V trimming: 4 bases; J trimming: 0 bases; junction bases outside the gene matches: 6.

The chain recombines TRBV7-9 with TRBJ1-2; 10 bases are a match to TRBD1. The CDR3 loop spans 15 amino acids. Germline V lookup: CDR1 SEHNR, CDR2 FQNEAQ (reference sequence). The junction had 11 bases not matched to a gene; V was cut back by 5 bases and J by 8 bases. CDR3 protein: CASSEDRGALRGYTF. In nucleotides, the CDR3 is TGTGCCAGCAGCGAGGACAGGGGGGCTCTTCGAGGCTACACCTTC.

This clonotype was recorded a few times. This rearrangement joins TRBV20-1 to TRBJ2-7, with 8 bases matching TRBD1. V shed 5 bases and J 1 base; nucleotides not matched to a gene: 1. CDR1 and CDR2 from the germline V gene are DFQATT and SNEGSKA (reference sequence). The CDR3 has 12 residues. Here the CDR3 DNA reads TGCAGTGCTCGGGACAGGTCCTACGAGCAGTACTTC. Translated: CSARDRSYEQYF.

This chain connects TRBV7-3 to TRBJ2-5; D possibly corresponds to TRBD2 (5 bases). CDR3 length: 15 residues. Deletions cut 0 bases from V and 4 bases from J, with 12 bases between. Germline-derived CDR1 and CDR2 are SGHTA and FQGTGA. The CDR3 loop reads CASSLTYGNRETQYF. The CDR3 nucleotides are TGTGCCAGCAGCTTAACGTACGGGAACAGAGAGACCCAGTACTTC. Together with reference TRBV7-3 and TRBJ2-5, the CDR3 gives the full variable domain: GAGVSQTPSNKVTEKGKYVELRCDPISGHTALYWYRQSLGQGPEFLIYFQGTGAADDSGLPNDRFFAVRPEGSVSTLKIQRTERGDSAVYLCASSLTYGNRETQYFGPGTRLLVL.

This chain connects TRBV6-6 to TRBJ1-1, with TRBD1 matching 11 bases. The germline CDR1 and CDR2 sequences are MNHNY and SVGAGI (reference sequence). The J segment lost 4 bases and the V segment lost 0 bases, leaving 1 base of the junction unmatched. The CDR3 runs to 15 residues. Written as DNA, the CDR3 is TGTGCCAGCAGTTACTCGGGGACAGGGGGCACTGAAGCTTTCTTT. Its protein product is CASSYSGTGGTEAFF.

The rearrangement uses TRBV6-5 and TRBJ2-5; 10 nucleotides agree with TRBD2. CDR3 size: 15 residues. CDR1 MNHEY and CDR2 SVGAGI come from the germline V gene. Unmatched junction bases numbered 4, after V lost 2 bases and J lost 4 bases. The CDR3 loop is CASSYPGLARETQYF. CDR3 bases: TGTGCCAGCAGTTACCCGGGACTAGCGAGAGAGACCCAGTACTTC.

There are a few counts of this clonotype. V usage is TRBV2 and J usage is TRBJ2-5, with no clear D. The V end lost 6 bases, the J end lost 4 bases, and 12 bases lay between the germline ends. Germline values: CDR1 SNHLY, CDR2 FYNNEI. This CDR3 spans 13 amino acids. The CDR3 spells CASSDDWGETQYF. The DNA of the CDR3 is TGTGCCAGCAGCGACGATTGGGGAGAGACCCAGTACTTC.